The next 12 T cell receptor beta chains were all read from a single sample in a study of blood T cell repertoires in COVID-19. Using immunoSEQ multiplex PCR, the repertoire was profiled, and TCRdb retains in-frame clones only, with some absent. The sample includes roughly 200,000 clones, around 85% of them seen just once. Sequencing was performed on PBMCs or T cells enriched from blood (not recorded which). The source of these receptors is a woman between 50 and 59 years old in a cohort exposed to, infected with or recovered from COVID-19 (not recorded which).

This clone showed up just once. The V and J genes are TRBV20-1 and TRBJ1-2; D is ambiguous. The CDR3 covers 11 residues. V shed 2 bases and J shed 8 bases, with 9 bases lying between them. Germline V gene sequence: CDR1 DFQATT, CDR2 SNEGSKA (reference sequence). Here the CDR3 DNA reads TGCAGTGCTAGATGGGCGGGAGGCTACACCTTC. It yields the protein CSARWAGGYTF.

This clone was recorded only once. The chain uses TRBV4-3 and TRBJ2-2; D call uncertain. Germline V gene data show CDR1 as LGHNA and CDR2 as YSLEER. Trimming removed 1 base at V and 4 bases at J, with 4 bases between. The CDR3 runs 13 residues. The CDR3 DNA reads TGCGCCAGCAGCCAAGTCATCACCGGGGAGCTGTTTTTT. Protein sequence: CASSQVITGELFF.

This rearrangement joins TRBV19 to TRBJ1-3, with 7 positions matching TRBD1. Trimming removed 4 bases from V and 0 bases from J; junction bases left unmatched: 6. CDR1 LNHDA and CDR2 SQIVND come from the germline V gene (reference sequence). The CDR3 runs to 16 residues. The CDR3 reads CASSTRGRLSGNTIYF. The CDR3 DNA reads TGTGCCAGTAGTACCAGGGGGAGGCTCTCTGGAAACACCATATATTTT.

This rearrangement joins TRBV5-8 to TRBJ2-1; 11 positions match TRBD2. This CDR3 contains 16 residues. The ends lost 4 bases at V and 4 bases at J; junction bases unmatched: 7. Germline CDR1 is SGHTS and CDR2 is YDEGEE. Here the CDR3 reads CASSPYRLAGYNEQFF. Written as DNA, the CDR3 is TGTGCCAGCAGCCCGTACAGACTAGCGGGGTACAATGAGCAGTTCTTC.

The chain recombines TRBV27 with TRBJ1-1, with a possible D match to TRBD1 (6 bases). Germline CDR1 and CDR2: MNHEY and SMNVEV (reference sequence). CDR3 length equals 14 residues. Trimming removed 6 bases at V and 5 bases at J, with 16 bases between. CDR3 protein: CASSWSGGRTEAFF. CDR3 DNA: TGTGCCAGCAGCTGGTCCGGGGGGCGGACTGAAGCTTTCTTT.

This clone was counted a single time. The CDR3 here is CASSSRLAAGVYSTDTQYF. The DNA of the CDR3 is TGTGCCAGCAGCTCCCGACTAGCGGCGGGAGTTTATAGCACAGATACGCAGTATTTT. This rearrangement joins TRBV7-8 to TRBJ2-3, with 9 bases that match TRBD2. There are 19 residues in the CDR3. Unmatched junction bases numbered 14, after V lost 4 bases and J lost 0 bases. The germline CDR1 and CDR2 sequences are SGHVS and FQNEAQ.

This clone appeared once. The chain couples TRBV14 to TRBJ1-1, with a possible D match to TRBD1 (5 bases). CDR3 length: 15 residues. V dropped 1 base and J dropped 3 bases, with 12 bases sitting between them. Germline V gives CDR1 SGHDN, CDR2 FVKESK. This CDR3 reads CASSQVGGGHTEAFF. The CDR3 bases are TGTGCCAGCAGCCAAGTTGGGGGAGGGCACACTGAAGCTTTCTTT.

This clone was observed a single time. The V call is TRBV4-3, the J call TRBJ1-4; D may be TRBD1 (6 bases). CDR3 size: 16 residues. V lost 3 bases and J 8 bases, leaving 19 bases between the germline ends. Germline V gene data show CDR1 as LGHNA and CDR2 as YSLEER. The CDR3 DNA follows: TGCGCCAGCAGCCAGGCATGGGGCAGGGGCGTAGAAAAACTGTTTTTT. This codes for CASSQAWGRGVEKLFF.

The chain carries TRBV6-5 and TRBJ2-1; D may be TRBD2 (6 bases). This CDR3 comprises 13 residues. Germline CDR1 is MNHEY and CDR2 is SVGAGI. V gave up 7 bases and J gave up 5 bases, with 12 bases separating them. The CDR3, as DNA: TGTGCCAGCACCCGGACGGGAGACAATGAGCAGTTCTTC. It is translated as CASTRTGDNEQFF.

The rearrangement joins TRBV5-4 to TRBJ1-4; 7 bases fit TRBD1. Trimming at V came to 0 bases and at J to 5 bases, leaving 4 bases not matched to a gene. The CDR3 covers 15 residues. Germline V CDR1 and CDR2: SGHNT, YYREEE (reference sequence). CDR3 DNA: TGTGCCAGCAGCTTGGCCGGCAGGGGGAATGAAAAACTGTTTTTT. Amino acid sequence: CASSLAGRGNEKLFF.

In this sample, this clone turned up once. The CDR3 bases are TGCGCCAGCAGCTTTACAAGCTCTGGAAACACCATATATTTT. Encoded protein: CASSFTSSGNTIYF. The rearrangement links TRBV5-1 to TRBJ1-3; no definite D call. Trimming stripped 2 bases from V and 0 bases from J, with 6 bases between. CDR1 and CDR2 (germline): SGHRS, YFSETQ. CDR3 length equals 14 residues.

The rearrangement links TRBV12-3 or TRBV12-4 to TRBJ2-2; D gene ambiguous. This CDR3 spans 13 amino acids. V was shortened by 6 bases and J by 7 bases, with 12 bases between the two germline ends. CDR3 sequence (DNA): TGTGCCAGCAGACCCGGTATAGTCGGGGAGCTGTTTTTT. Translated, it gives CASRPGIVGELFF.